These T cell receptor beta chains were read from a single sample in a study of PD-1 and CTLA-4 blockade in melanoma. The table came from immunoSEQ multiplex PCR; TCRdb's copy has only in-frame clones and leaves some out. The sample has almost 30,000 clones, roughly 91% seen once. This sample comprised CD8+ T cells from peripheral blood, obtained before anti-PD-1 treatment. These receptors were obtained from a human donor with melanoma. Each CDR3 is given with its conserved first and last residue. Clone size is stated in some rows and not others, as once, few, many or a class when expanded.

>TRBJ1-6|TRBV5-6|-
CASSKGEGRSPLHF
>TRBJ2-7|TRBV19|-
CASSIGGATSYEQYF
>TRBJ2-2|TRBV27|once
CASKDGGTGELFF
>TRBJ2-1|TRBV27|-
CASSPGTRRDEQFF
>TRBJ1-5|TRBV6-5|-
CASSPLGIGNQPQHF
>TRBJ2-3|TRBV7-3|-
CASSSTASGSPTDTQYF
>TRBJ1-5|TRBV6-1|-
CASSEDGSGGNQPQHF
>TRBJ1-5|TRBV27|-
CASSPRLEGQPQHF
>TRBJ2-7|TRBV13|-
CASSLGQGSPYEQYF
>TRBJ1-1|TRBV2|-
CASSGSQGGLHTEAFF
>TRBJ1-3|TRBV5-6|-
CASSLGQAGNTIYF
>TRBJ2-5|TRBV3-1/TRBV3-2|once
CASSQDPGETQYF
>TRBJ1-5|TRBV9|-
CASSDGQGSNQPQHF
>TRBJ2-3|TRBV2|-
CASSELRVTDTQYF
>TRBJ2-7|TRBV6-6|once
CASSPVPLAGRDEQYF
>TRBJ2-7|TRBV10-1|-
CASSESIEQYF
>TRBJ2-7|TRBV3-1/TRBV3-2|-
CASSQEAASAAYEQYF
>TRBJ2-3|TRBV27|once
CASSLSGGAQYF
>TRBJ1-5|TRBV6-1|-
CASSEMDRGTQPQHF
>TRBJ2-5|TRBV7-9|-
CASSFDLQGQRETQYF
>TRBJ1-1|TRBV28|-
CATGGTEAFF
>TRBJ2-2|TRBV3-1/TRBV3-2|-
CASSQERGPTGELFF
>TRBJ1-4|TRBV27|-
CASSTGKLFF
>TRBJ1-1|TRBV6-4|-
CASSPRVQGAPTEAFF
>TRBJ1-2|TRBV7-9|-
CASSLGQGTYGYTF
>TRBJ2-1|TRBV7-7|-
CASSSGGSHNEQFF
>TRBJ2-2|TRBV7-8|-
CASSLSPERVNTGELFF
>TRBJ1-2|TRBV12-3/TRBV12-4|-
CASSDPYTF
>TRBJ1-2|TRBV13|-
CASSSQRTQKAYGYTF
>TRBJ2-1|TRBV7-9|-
CASSLGANNEQFF
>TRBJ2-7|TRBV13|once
CASSLAGQEQTYEQYF